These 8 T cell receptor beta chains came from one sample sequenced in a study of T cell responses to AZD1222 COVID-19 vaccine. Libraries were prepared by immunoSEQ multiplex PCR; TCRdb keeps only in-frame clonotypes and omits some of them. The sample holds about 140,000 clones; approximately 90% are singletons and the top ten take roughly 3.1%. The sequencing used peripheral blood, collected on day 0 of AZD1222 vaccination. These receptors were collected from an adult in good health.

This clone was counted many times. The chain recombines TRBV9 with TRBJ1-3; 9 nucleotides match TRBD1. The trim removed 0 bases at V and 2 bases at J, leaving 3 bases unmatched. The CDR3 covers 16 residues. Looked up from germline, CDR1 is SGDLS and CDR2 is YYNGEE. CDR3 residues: CASSVVGQGTGNTIYF. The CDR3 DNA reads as TGTGCCAGCAGCGTAGTGGGACAGGGAACTGGAAACACCATATATTTT.

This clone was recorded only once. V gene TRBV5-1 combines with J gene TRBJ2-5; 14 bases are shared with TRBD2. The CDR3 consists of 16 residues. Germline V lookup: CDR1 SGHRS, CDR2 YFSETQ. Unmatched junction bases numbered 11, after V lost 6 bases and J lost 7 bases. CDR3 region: CASTPGTSGSVATQYF. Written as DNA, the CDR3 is TGCGCCAGCACCCCAGGGACTAGCGGGAGTGTTGCGACCCAGTACTTC.

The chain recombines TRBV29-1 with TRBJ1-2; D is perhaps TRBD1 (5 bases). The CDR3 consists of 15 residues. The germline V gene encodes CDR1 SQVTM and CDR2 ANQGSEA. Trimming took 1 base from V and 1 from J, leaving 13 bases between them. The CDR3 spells CSVEATGGSNYGYTF. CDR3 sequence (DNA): TGCAGCGTTGAAGCTACAGGCGGAAGTAACTATGGCTACACCTTC.

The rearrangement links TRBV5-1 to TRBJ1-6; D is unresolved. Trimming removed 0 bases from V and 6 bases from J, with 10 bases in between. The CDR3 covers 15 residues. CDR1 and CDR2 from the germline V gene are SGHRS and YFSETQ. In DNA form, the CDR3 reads TGCGCCAGCAGCTTGGATATGGCGGGTAATTCACCCCTCCACTTT. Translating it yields CASSLDMAGNSPLHF.

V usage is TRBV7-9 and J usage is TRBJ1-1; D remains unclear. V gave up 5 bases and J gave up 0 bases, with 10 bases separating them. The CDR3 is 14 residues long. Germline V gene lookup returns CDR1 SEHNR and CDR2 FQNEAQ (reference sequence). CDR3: CASSPRWMNTEAFF. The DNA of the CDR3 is TGTGCCAGCAGCCCACGATGGATGAACACTGAAGCTTTCTTT.

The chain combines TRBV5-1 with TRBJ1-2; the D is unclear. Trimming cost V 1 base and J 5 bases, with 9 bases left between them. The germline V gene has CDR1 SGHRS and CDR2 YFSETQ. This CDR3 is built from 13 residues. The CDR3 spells CASSLMPDYGYTF. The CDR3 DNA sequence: TGCGCCAGCAGCTTGATGCCCGATTATGGCTACACCTTC.

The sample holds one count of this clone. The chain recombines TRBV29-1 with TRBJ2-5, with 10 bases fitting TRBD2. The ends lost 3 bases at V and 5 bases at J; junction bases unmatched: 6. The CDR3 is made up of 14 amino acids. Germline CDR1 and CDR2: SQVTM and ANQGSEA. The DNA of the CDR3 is TGCAGCGTTGAGGTGCTAGCGGGAGAGGAGACCCAGTACTTC. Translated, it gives CSVEVLAGEETQYF.

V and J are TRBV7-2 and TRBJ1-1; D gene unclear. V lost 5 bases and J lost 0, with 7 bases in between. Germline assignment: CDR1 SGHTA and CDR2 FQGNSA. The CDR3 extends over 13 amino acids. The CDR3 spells CASSTTVNTEAFF. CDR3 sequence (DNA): TGTGCCAGCAGCACAACAGTGAACACTGAAGCTTTCTTT.